This T cell receptor beta chain was captured in a study of cytomegalovirus exposure and HLA in healthy donors. The overall study: Approximately 81% of 350 to 400 genotyped donors fell in the Caucasian-associated ancestry cluster.

Broader study findings: The investigators catalogued 150 to 200 TCR beta chains as cytomegalovirus-associated. No immune exposure information besides CMV serostatus was available.

PCR primers comprised 60 Vbeta and 13 Jbeta primers. Profiled with immunoSEQ multiplex PCR; TCRdb holds only in-frame clones, not every one. The data hold roughly 160,000 clones, with 65% to 90% observed a single time. CDR3 length equals 16 residues. J gave up 4 bases and V 0 bases, and 7 bases lay outside the gene matches. The germline V gene encodes CDR1 MNHNS and CDR2 SASEGT. With regard to this clone: Its antigen remains unidentified.

Sequencing was carried out using PBMCs. The gene calls are TRBV6-1 and TRBJ2-3; 7 nucleotides match TRBD2. The TCR comes from a man aged 45-60 years in good health and CMV-seropositive. This CDR3 reads CASSEARGAGADTQYF. CDR3 DNA sequence: TGTGCCAGCAGTGAAGCGCGCGGGGCGGGGGCAGATACGCAGTATTTT.